These 17 T cell receptor beta chains originate from one sample sequenced in a study of blood T cell repertoires in COVID-19. Repertoires were generated with immunoSEQ multiplex PCR, while TCRdb's copy carries only in-frame clones and drops some. The table lists over 200,000 clones, 91% of them singletons. Sequencing used PBMCs or T cells enriched from blood (not recorded which). These receptors originate from a human donor in a cohort exposed to, infected with or recovered from COVID-19 (not recorded which). The donor label of this sample is uncertain.

CDR3 sequence reads: CASSQSKLLDSYEQYF. The DNA of the CDR3 is TGCGCCAGCAGTCAATCGAAACTCTTAGACTCCTACGAGCAGTACTTC. The chain is built from TRBV23-1 and TRBJ2-7; D is undetermined. TRBV23-1 counts as an open reading frame of uncertain function. The CDR3 extends over 16 amino acids. V gave up 0 bases and J gave up 0 bases, with 12 bases separating them.

In its sample, this clone was seen a few times. V is TRBV5-6 and J is TRBJ1-2; possible D gene TRBD1, 6 bases. The V gene lost 4 bases and the J gene lost 6 bases, with 19 bases spanning the gap. Per the germline V gene, CDR1 is SGHDT and CDR2 is YYEEEE. This CDR3 contains 15 residues. The CDR3 DNA reads as TGTGCCAGCAGCCTTACAACAGGGATAGGGGATGGCTACACCTTC. It codes for CASSLTTGIGDGYTF.

The chain couples TRBV27 to TRBJ2-1; TRBD2 agrees at 7 bases. Germline CDR1 MNHEY, CDR2 SMNVEV (reference sequence). J was trimmed by 0 bases and V by 7 bases; bases with no gene match: 3. The CDR3 length is 14 residues. CDR3: CASKRGSSYNEQFF. In DNA form, the CDR3 reads TGTGCCAGCAAGCGGGGTAGCTCCTACAATGAGCAGTTCTTC.

This clone was detected only a few times. The chain links TRBV12-5 to TRBJ2-2, with 12 bases matching TRBD1. V lost 3 bases and J lost 7; bases outside the gene matches: 6. The CDR3 totals 16 residues. Per germline, CDR1 LGHNT and CDR2 FRNRAP. CDR3 loop: CASGLTGTGGIGELFF. In DNA form, the CDR3 reads TGTGCTAGTGGTTTAACCGGGACAGGGGGCATCGGGGAGCTGTTTTTT.

The J gene is TRBJ1-1, the V gene TRBV7-2, with TRBD1 matching over 9 bases. Germline CDR1 reads SGHTA; CDR2 reads FQGNSA. With 5 bases clipped from V and 3 bases from J, the junction kept 4 bases outside the gene matches. The CDR3 length is 14 residues. CDR3 DNA sequence: TGTGCCAGCAGCCACAGGGGGCCGTACACTGAAGCTTTCTTT. It translates to CASSHRGPYTEAFF.

The table lists this clone with a count of one. The chain couples TRBV6-5 to TRBJ1-2, with 8 positions matching TRBD1. Trimming removed 11 bases from V and 6 bases from J; junction bases left unmatched: 17. The CDR3 runs 15 residues. Germline lookup yields CDR1 MNHEY and CDR2 SVGAGI. CDR3 protein: CASRRQGFGMDGYTF. The CDR3 DNA reads TGTGCCTCCCGTAGACAGGGGTTTGGAATGGATGGCTACACCTTC.

This clone has only one observation. V and J are TRBV24-1 and TRBJ2-3; TRBD2 agrees at 10 bases. The CDR3 extends over 16 amino acids. The V segment lost 7 bases and the J segment 4 bases; nucleotides outside the gene matches: 10. The V gene's germline CDR1 is KGHDR and CDR2 SFDVKD. The CDR3 here is CATSWGAGGPADTQYF. CDR3 nucleotides: TGTGCCACCAGCTGGGGAGCGGGGGGGCCTGCAGATACGCAGTATTTT.

The CDR3 bases are TGTGCCAGTACCCCTAGCGGTAGCTCCTACGAGCAGTACTTC. Its translation: CASTPSGSSYEQYF. The V and J genes are TRBV19 and TRBJ2-7; 7 nucleotides align to TRBD2. Germline V gene sequence: CDR1 LNHDA, CDR2 SQIVND (reference sequence). V shed 7 bases, J shed 0 bases, and the junction held 6 bases outside the gene matches. The CDR3 length is 14 residues. Using reference TRBV19 and TRBJ2-7 for the parts outside the CDR3, the full variable domain is DGGITQSPKYLFRKEGQNVTLSCEQNLNHDAMYWYRQDPGQGLRLIYYSQIVNDFQKGDIAEGYSVSREKKESFPLTVTSAQKNPTAFYLCASTPSGSSYEQYFGPGTRLTVT.

The chain uses TRBV30 and TRBJ1-1; D remains unclear. This CDR3 is 13 amino acids long. The V and J ends lost 2 bases and 1 base respectively, with 8 bases between them. From germline, CDR1 is GTSNPN and CDR2 SVGIG (reference sequence). The DNA for the CDR3 is TGTGCCTGGAGTTGGGTAGCGAACACTGAAGCTTTCTTT. This gives the protein CAWSWVANTEAFF.

The chain uses TRBV7-9 and TRBJ1-2; D remains ambiguous. Deletions cut 1 base from V and 2 bases from J, with 14 bases between. The CDR3 totals 16 residues. Germline values: CDR1 SEHNR, CDR2 FQNEAQ (reference sequence). CDR3 coding DNA: TGTGCCAGCAGCTTAGGGTCTGGGGAGCTCAACTATGGCTACACCTTC. As protein: CASSLGSGELNYGYTF.

Points on this clone: Other DNA variants within this sample encode the same CDR3. The V call is TRBV7-7, the J call TRBJ1-1, with D hard to call. Germline CDR1 SSHAT, CDR2 FNYEAQ (reference sequence). The CDR3 covers 13 residues. The V end was cut by 5 bases, the J end by 0 bases, with 7 bases between. The CDR3 loop reads CASSLSVNTEAFF. CDR3 bases: TGTGCCAGCAGCCTTTCAGTGAACACTGAAGCTTTCTTT.

The rearrangement links TRBV11-3 to TRBJ1-5; TRBD1 aligns across 8 bases. The CDR3 covers 19 residues. The germline CDR1 and CDR2 sequences are SGHNT and YENEEA. Trimming cost V 5 bases and J 2 bases; bases outside gene matches: 17. CDR3 nucleotide sequence: TGTGCCAGCAGCATACAACAGGGGGGGTTTTGTCTAGGCAATCAGCCCCAGCATTTT. Protein: CASSIQQGGFCLGNQPQHF. Drawing the rest from reference TRBV11-3 and TRBJ1-5, the complete variable domain is EAGVVQSPRYKIIEKKQPVAFWCNPISGHNTLYWYLQNLGQGPELLIRYENEEAVDDSQLPKDRFSAERLKGVDSTLKIQPAELGDSAVYLCASSIQQGGFCLGNQPQHFGDGTRLSIL.

This clone came up once. The chain recombines TRBV20-1 with TRBJ1-4; D remains unclear. The germline V and J ends were trimmed by 3 bases and 5 bases, with 16 bases remaining between them. This CDR3 contains 15 residues. Germline loops: CDR1 DFQATT, CDR2 SNEGSKA (reference sequence). This chain's CDR3 is CSASDPGSPNEKLFF. DNA of the CDR3: TGCAGTGCTAGTGATCCGGGATCACCAAATGAAAAACTGTTTTTT.

Comments on this clone: The sample contains more than one DNA sequence encoding this CDR3. The V gene is TRBV9, the J gene TRBJ1-5; 7 nucleotides align to TRBD1. V shed 2 bases, J shed 4 bases, and the junction held 0 bases outside the gene matches. The length of the CDR3 is 13 residues. CDR1 and CDR2 from the germline V gene are SGDLS and YYNGEE. The CDR3 nucleotides read TGTGCCAGCAGCGTGACAGGGAATCAGCCCCAGCATTTT. Translation: CASSVTGNQPQHF. Supplemented by reference TRBV9 and TRBJ1-5, the full variable domain reads DSGVTQTPKHLITATGQRVTLRCSPRSGDLSVYWYQQSLDQGLQFLIQYYNGEERAKGNILERFSAQQFPDLHSELNLSSLELGDSALYFCASSVTGNQPQHFGDGTRLSIL.

This clone appeared once. This sequence joins TRBV24-1 and TRBJ2-3, with D tentatively TRBD2 (6 bases). V was clipped by 5 bases and J by 6 bases, with 14 bases between them. The CDR3 has 14 amino acids. Germline V CDR1 and CDR2: KGHDR, SFDVKD. The CDR3 protein is CATSALLRGDTQYF. In nucleotides, the CDR3 is TGTGCCACCAGTGCCCTCCTTCGGGGGGATACGCAGTATTTT.

CDR3 coding DNA: TGTGCCAGCAGCTCGCGTCAGGGGGCCGGGTCACCCCTCCACTTT. The encoded protein is CASSSRQGAGSPLHF. The chain couples TRBV7-2 to TRBJ1-6; 8 positions agree with TRBD1. Germline V CDR1 and CDR2: SGHTA, FQGNSA. CDR3 size: 15 residues. V lost 4 bases, J lost 10 bases, and 9 bases stayed unmatched.

The rearrangement links TRBV19 to TRBJ1-5; D is unclear. Trimming took 0 bases from V and 0 from J, leaving 6 bases between them. Germline V gene lookup returns CDR1 LNHDA and CDR2 SQIVND (reference sequence). The CDR3 covers 15 residues. The CDR3 DNA follows: TGTGCCAGTAGTATAGAGTTGTATAGCAATCAGCCCCAGCATTTT. As protein: CASSIELYSNQPQHF.